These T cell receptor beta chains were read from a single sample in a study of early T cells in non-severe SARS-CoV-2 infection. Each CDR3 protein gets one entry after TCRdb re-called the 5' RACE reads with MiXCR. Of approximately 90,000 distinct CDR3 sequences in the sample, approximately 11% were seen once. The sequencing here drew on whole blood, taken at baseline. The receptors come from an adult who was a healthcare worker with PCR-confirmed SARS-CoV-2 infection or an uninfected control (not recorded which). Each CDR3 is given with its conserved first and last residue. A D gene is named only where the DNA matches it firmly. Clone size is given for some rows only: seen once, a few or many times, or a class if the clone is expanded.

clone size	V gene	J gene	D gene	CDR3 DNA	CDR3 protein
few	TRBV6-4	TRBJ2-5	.	TGTGCCAGCAGTGTATCATCAGGGCTGGGGGAGACCCAGTACTTC	CASSVSSGLGETQYF
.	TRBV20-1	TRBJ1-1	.	TGCAGTGCTAGAGTAGGACACTACACTGAAGCTTTCTTT	CSARVGHYTEAFF
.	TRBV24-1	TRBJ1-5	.	TGTGCCACCAGTGATAACAGTTATAGCAATCAGCCCCAGCATTTT	CATSDNSYSNQPQHF
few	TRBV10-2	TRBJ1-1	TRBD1	TGCGCCAGCAGTGAGTCGGCAGGGGGCTGGACTGAAGCTTTCTTT	CASSESAGGWTEAFF
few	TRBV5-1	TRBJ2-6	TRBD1	TGCGCCAGCAGAGCCGGGACAGGGGGCTCTAGGGCCAACGTCCTGACTTTC	CASRAGTGGSRANVLTF
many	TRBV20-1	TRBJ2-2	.	TGCAGTGCTAGAGATGGAATAAGAACTGGGTCCGGGGAGCTGTTTTTT	CSARDGIRTGSGELFF
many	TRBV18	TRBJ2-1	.	TGTGCCAGCTCACTACGACTGGCGGCAGACAATGAGCAGTTCTTC	CASSLRLAADNEQFF
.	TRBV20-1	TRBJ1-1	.	TGCAGTGCCCAAGGGGGGCCTTCCACTGAAGCTTTCTTT	CSAQGGPSTEAFF
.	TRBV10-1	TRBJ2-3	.	TGCGCCAGCAGTGCAGACTCAGAACGAGATACGCAGTATTTT	CASSADSERDTQYF
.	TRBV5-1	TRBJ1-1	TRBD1	TGCGCCAGCAGCTTGGATTTTTACAGGGGGCGGATGGAAGCTTTCTTT	CASSLDFYRGRMEAFF
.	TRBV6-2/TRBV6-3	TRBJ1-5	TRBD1	TGTGCCAGCAGAGACGGACAGGAGGCTCAGCCCCAGCATTTT	CASRDGQEAQPQHF
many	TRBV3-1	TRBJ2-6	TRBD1	TGTGCCAGCAGCCAGGGACAGGCGACGGGGGTCAGGGCCTCTGGGGCCAACGTCCTGACTTTC	CASSQGQATGVRASGANVLTF
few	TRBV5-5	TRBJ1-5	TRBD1	TGTGCCAGCAGTCCCGGGACAGGCGCCTCCAATCAGCCCCAGCATTTT	CASSPGTGASNQPQHF
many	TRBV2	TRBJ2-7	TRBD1	TGTGCCAGCGGGTGGACAGGGAGCTACGAGCAGTACTTC	CASGWTGSYEQYF
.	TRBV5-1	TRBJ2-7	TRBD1	TGCGCCAGCAGCCTCTGGGACAGGGTCTACGAGCAGTACTTC	CASSLWDRVYEQYF
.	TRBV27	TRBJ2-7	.	TGTGCCAGCAGTTTATCGATGACCTACGAGCAGTACTTC	CASSLSMTYEQYF
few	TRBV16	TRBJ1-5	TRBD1	TGTGCCAGCAGCCCGATGGGACAGGGCAATCAGCCCCAGCATTTT	CASSPMGQGNQPQHF
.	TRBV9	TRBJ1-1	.	TGTGCCAGCAGCGTAGGCGAAAAATCTGAAGCTTTCTTT	CASSVGEKSEAFF
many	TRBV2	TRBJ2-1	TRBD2	TGTGCCAGCAGGCCTAGCGGAGGATACAATGAGCAGTTCTTC	CASRPSGGYNEQFF
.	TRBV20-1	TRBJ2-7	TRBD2	TGCAGTGCTAGGGGCATAGGACTAGCGGGAGAGGTTATAAACGAGCAGTACTTC	CSARGIGLAGEVINEQYF
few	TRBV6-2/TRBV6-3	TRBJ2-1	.	TGTGCCAGCGGGCCGAGGTACAATGAGCAGTTCTTC	CASGPRYNEQFF
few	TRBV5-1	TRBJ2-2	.	TGCGCCAGCAGCGGGTACAGGGCCGGGGAGCTGTTTTTT	CASSGYRAGELFF
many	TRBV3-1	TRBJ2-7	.	TGTGCCAGCAGCTCCCAGGGACACGAGCAGTACTTC	CASSSQGHEQYF
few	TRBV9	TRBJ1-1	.	TGTGCCAGCAGCGTATTCCCGAACACTGAAGCTTTCTTT	CASSVFPNTEAFF
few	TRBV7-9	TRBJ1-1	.	TGTGCCAGCAGTAAGGAGGTGGACACTGAAGCTTTCTTT	CASSKEVDTEAFF
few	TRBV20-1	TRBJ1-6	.	TGCAGTGCCGGGACGCCCTATAATTCACCCCTCCACTTT	CSAGTPYNSPLHF
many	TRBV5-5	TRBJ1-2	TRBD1	TGTGCCAGCATCCCGAGGGGACAGGGGGCGAGAGGCTACACCTTC	CASIPRGQGARGYTF
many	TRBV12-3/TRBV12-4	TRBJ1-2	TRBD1	TGTGCCAGCAGTCAAACAGGGGGAGAGAGTGGCTACACCTTC	CASSQTGGESGYTF
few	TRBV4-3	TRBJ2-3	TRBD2	TGCGCCAGCAGCAAGAGCGGGAGGACAGATACGCAGTATTTT	CASSKSGRTDTQYF
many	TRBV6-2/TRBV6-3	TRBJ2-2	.	TGTGCCAGCAATGACCGGGATCCAAAGGGCACCGGGGAGCTGTTTTTT	CASNDRDPKGTGELFF
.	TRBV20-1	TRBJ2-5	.	TGCAGTGCTAGAGCCCCACCTCAAGAGACCCAGTACTTC	CSARAPPQETQYF
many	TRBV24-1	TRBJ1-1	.	TGTGCCACCAGTGATTTGACTGAAGCTTTCTTT	CATSDLTEAFF
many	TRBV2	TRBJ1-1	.	TGTGCCAGCTCCTGGATCAGTAACACTGAAGCTTTCTTT	CASSWISNTEAFF
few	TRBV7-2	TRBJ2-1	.	TGTGCCAGCAGCTTAGAGGGGGGGCCAATCTACAATGAGCAGTTCTTC	CASSLEGGPIYNEQFF
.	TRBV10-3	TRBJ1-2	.	TGTGCCACGAGTATCGAGGAGGTATATGGCTACACCTTC	CATSIEEVYGYTF
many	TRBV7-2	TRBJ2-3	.	TGTGCCAGCAGCCGCCTACGCAGGGAAAACACAGATACGCAGTATTTT	CASSRLRRENTDTQYF
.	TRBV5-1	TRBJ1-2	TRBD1	TGCGCCAGCAGCACACCGGGACAGAGTAACTATGGCTACACCTTC	CASSTPGQSNYGYTF
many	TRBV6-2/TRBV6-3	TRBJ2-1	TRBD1	TGTGCCAGCAGGTCCGACAGGGGCTTCCACAATGAGCAGTTCTTC	CASRSDRGFHNEQFF
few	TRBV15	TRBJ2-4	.	TGTGCCACCAGCAGGGCAAGCGCGGGGATCAAAAACATTCAGTACTTC	CATSRASAGIKNIQYF
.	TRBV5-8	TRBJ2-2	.	TGTGCCAGCAGCTTGGCCCGGGTGCCGAACGCCGGGGAGCTGTTTTTT	CASSLARVPNAGELFF
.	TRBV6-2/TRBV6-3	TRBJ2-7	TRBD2	TGTGCCAGCAGTCCGGGGGGGGCCCCGTACTTC	CASSPGGAPYF
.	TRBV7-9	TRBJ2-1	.	TGTGCCAGCAGCTCGATTCCGGGTCCCCTTATTGAGCAGTTCTTC	CASSSIPGPLIEQFF
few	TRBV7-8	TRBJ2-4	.	TGTGCCAGCAGCTCCCCCGAACTAGCCAAAAACATTCAGTACTTC	CASSSPELAKNIQYF
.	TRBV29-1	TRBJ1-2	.	TGCAGCGTTCTCAGCCTGGATGGCTACACCTTC	CSVLSLDGYTF
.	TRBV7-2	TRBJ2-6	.	TGTGCCAGCAGCTTATTGGGTCTAACCTCCAACGTCCTGACTTTC	CASSLLGLTSNVLTF
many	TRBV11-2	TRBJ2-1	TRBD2	TGTGCCAGCAGCCCCCGACTAGCGGTAACTTCCTACAATGAGCAGTTCTTC	CASSPRLAVTSYNEQFF
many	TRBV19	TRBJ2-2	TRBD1	TGTGCCAGTATAGGGACAGGGGAGAAGGCCGGGGAGCTGTTTTTT	CASIGTGEKAGELFF
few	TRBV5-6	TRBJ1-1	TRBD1	TGTGCCAGCAGCTCCTCGACAGGGGGCTTTGCCGACACTGAAGCTTTCTTT	CASSSSTGGFADTEAFF
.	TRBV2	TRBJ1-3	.	TGTGCCAGCAGGGGAGACAGGTCCTCTGGAAACACCATATATTTT	CASRGDRSSGNTIYF